Shown below are 10 T cell receptor beta chains from a single sample sequenced in a study of shared clonotypes between healthy human individuals (dated by TCRdb to between 2020 and 2021). The library came from the immunoSEQ multiplex PCR assay. The source is immuneACCESS, and TCRdb retained only in-frame sequences with V and J called. Part of the clones is not carried over; for the studies checked, unresolved V genes explain less than half of this, and the remainder is unexplained. Present in this sample are some 510,000 clones, about four fifths of which were seen just once. 10% to 15% of the sample comes from the top ten. Sequenced sample: PBMCs. These receptors were collected from a woman aged 40 to 55 in good health. Some clones in this sample may be carry-over from other donors' samples.

The chain is built from TRBV7-2 and TRBJ1-5; no clear D. This CDR3 comprises 15 residues. Germline CDR1 and CDR2: SGHTA and FQGNSA. V shed 1 base and J shed 6 bases, with 13 bases lying between them. CDR3 DNA: TGTGCCAGCAGCTTAGATTCGGGTTCGACTCAGCCCCAGCATTTT. This encodes CASSLDSGSTQPQHF.

The rearrangement uses TRBV12-5 and TRBJ1-1, with 9 bases that match TRBD1. The CDR3 sequence is 15 residues long. Per the germline V gene, CDR1 is LGHNT and CDR2 is FRNRAP. V shed 0 bases, J shed 5 bases, and the junction held 4 bases outside the gene matches. CDR3 in amino acids: CASGLVRQGGTEAFF. CDR3 in DNA: TGTGCTAGTGGTTTGGTACGACAGGGGGGGACTGAAGCTTTCTTT.

V is TRBV16 and J is TRBJ1-3, with TRBD1 matching over 9 bases. CDR3 length equals 16 residues. V shed 0 bases, J shed 0 bases, and the junction held 0 bases outside the gene matches. CDR1 is KGHSY, CDR2 FQNENV, per germline. The CDR3 sequence: CASSQSGQGSGNTIYF. The CDR3, as DNA: TGTGCCAGCAGCCAATCGGGACAGGGCTCTGGAAACACCATATATTTT.

Turning to this clone: This sample includes further DNA sequences coding for the same CDR3. The V call is TRBV10-3, the J call TRBJ1-1; D is unresolved. The CDR3 runs to 13 residues. CDR1 and CDR2 (germline): ENHRY, SYGVKD. V dropped 2 bases and J dropped 0 bases, with 4 bases sitting between them. CDR3 sequence: CAISERMNTEAFF. The CDR3 DNA sequence: TGTGCCATCAGTGAGCGGATGAACACTGAAGCTTTCTTT.

V is TRBV6-5 and J is TRBJ2-1; 7 bases are a match to TRBD2. With V trimmed by 7 bases and J by 4 bases, 10 bases remained unmatched. The CDR3 has 15 amino acids. Germline loops: CDR1 MNHEY, CDR2 SVGAGI. The CDR3 here is CASNSLGREYNEQFF. The CDR3, as DNA: TGTGCCAGCAACAGCTTAGGGAGGGAGTACAATGAGCAGTTCTTC.

The CDR3 DNA reads as TGTGCCAGCAGCTTAAACAGCGATTCCTACGAGCAGTACTTC. Encoded protein: CASSLNSDSYEQYF. The gene calls are TRBV11-1 and TRBJ2-7; no clear D gene. CDR1 SGHAT and CDR2 FQDESV come from the germline V gene (reference sequence). The CDR3 spans 14 residues. V dropped 2 bases and J dropped 1 base, with 9 bases sitting between them. Looking up the rest from reference TRBV11-1 and TRBJ2-7 gives the full variable domain: EAEVAQSPRYKITEKSQAVAFWCDPISGHATLYWYRQILGQGPELLVQFQDESVVDDSQLPKDRFSAERLKGVDSTLKIQPAELGDSAMYLCASSLNSDSYEQYFGPGTRLTVT.

The chain joins TRBV6-1 to TRBJ1-1, with 9 bases lining up with TRBD1. Germline V gives CDR1 MNHNS, CDR2 SASEGT. CDR3 length equals 15 residues. The trim removed 0 bases at V and 11 bases at J, leaving 10 bases unmatched. CDR3 DNA: TGTGCCAGCAGTGAAGCTCTTGGCGGGACAGGGAGGGCTTTCTTT. It specifies CASSEALGGTGRAFF.

The chain joins TRBV7-2 to TRBJ2-3; D gene uncertain. Per germline, CDR1 SGHTA and CDR2 FQGNSA. V was clipped by 5 bases and J by 3 bases, with 15 bases between them. CDR3 length: 15 residues. This CDR3 is CASSHSLLETDTQYF. The CDR3 coding sequence is TGTGCCAGCAGCCACAGCCTGCTCGAAACAGATACGCAGTATTTT.

This chain uses TRBV23-1 with TRBJ1-1, with 9 bases identical to TRBD1. TRBV23-1 is labeled an ORF, and its function is uncertain. The CDR3 is 18 amino acids. V gave up 4 bases and J gave up 11 bases; unmatched junction bases: 23. The CDR3 DNA reads as TGCGCCAGCAGTCCTCAAATGGGACAGGGTACCAAGAGGTGGGTGGCTTTCTTT. Translated: CASSPQMGQGTKRWVAFF.

The CDR3, as DNA: TGTGCCAGCACCTTATTCCACGGACAGGGCACTGGCTACACCTTC. Protein product: CASTLFHGQGTGYTF. V and J are TRBV28 and TRBJ1-2; 8 nucleotides match TRBD1. CDR1 and CDR2 (germline): MDHEN, SYDVKM. This CDR3 region has 15 residues. V lost 7 bases, J lost 7 bases, and 14 bases stayed unmatched.